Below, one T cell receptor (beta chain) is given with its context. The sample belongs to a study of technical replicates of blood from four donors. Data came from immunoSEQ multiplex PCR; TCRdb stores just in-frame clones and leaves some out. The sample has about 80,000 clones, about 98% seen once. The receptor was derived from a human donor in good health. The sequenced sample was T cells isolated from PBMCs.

In nucleotides, the CDR3 is TGTGCCAGCAGCTTAGTAAAATCAACTAATGAAAAACTGTTTTTT. Translation: CASSLVKSTNEKLFF. The chain is built from TRBV11-2 and TRBJ1-4; D not certain. V dropped 1 base and J dropped 0 bases, with 6 bases sitting between them. The CDR3 is 15 amino acids. Germline V gene sequence: CDR1 SGHAT, CDR2 FQNNGV.